The sequence of this T cell receptor beta chain was determined in a study of early T cells in non-severe SARS-CoV-2 infection. Trimming removed 3 bases from V and 2 bases from J, with 10 bases in between. Germline V lookup: CDR1 MDHEN, CDR2 SYDVKM. This CDR3 region has 14 residues. The sample holds many counts of this clonotype. TCRdb itself ran the 5' RACE reads through MiXCR, one entry per CDR3 protein. Here the sample spans 55,000 to 75,000 distinct CDR3 sequences, around 13% being singletons. This clonotype was obtained from an adult who was a healthcare worker with PCR-confirmed SARS-CoV-2 infection or an uninfected control (not recorded which). Sequencing used whole blood. The V gene is TRBV28, the J gene TRBJ2-5, with D possibly TRBD1 on 6 matching bases. This CDR3 is CASSFIGQQETQYF. CDR3 DNA: TGTGCCAGCAGTTTTATTGGACAGCAAGAGACCCAGTACTTC.